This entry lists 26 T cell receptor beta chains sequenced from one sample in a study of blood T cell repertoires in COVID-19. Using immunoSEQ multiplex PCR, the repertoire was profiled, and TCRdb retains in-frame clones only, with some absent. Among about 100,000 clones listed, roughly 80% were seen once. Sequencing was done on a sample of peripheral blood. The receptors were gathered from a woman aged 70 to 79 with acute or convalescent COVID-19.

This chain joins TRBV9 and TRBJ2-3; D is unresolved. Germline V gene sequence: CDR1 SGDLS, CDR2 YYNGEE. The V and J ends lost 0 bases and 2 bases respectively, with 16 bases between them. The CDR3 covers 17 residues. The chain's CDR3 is CASSVASNSLYTDTQYF. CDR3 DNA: TGTGCCAGCAGCGTAGCTTCTAACTCCCTATACACAGATACGCAGTATTTT.

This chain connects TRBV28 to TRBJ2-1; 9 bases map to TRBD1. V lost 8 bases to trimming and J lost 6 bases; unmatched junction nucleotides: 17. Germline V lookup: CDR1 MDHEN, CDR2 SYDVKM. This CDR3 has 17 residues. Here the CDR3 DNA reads TGTGCCAGCCGATTTAAGACCGGGACAGGGAGGGCCAATGAGCAGTTCTTC. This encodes CASRFKTGTGRANEQFF.

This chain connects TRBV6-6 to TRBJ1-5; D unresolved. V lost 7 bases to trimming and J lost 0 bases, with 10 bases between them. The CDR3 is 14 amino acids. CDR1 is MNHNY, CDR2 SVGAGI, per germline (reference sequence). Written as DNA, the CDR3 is TGTGCCAGCACGGGGTCCTATAGCAATCAGCCCCAGCATTTT. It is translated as CASTGSYSNQPQHF.

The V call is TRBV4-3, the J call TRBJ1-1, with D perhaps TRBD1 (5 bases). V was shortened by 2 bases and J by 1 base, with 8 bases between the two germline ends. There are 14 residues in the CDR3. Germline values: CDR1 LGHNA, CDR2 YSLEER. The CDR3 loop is CASSQLTGNTEAFF. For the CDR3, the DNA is TGCGCCAGCAGCCAATTAACAGGGAACACTGAAGCTTTCTTT.

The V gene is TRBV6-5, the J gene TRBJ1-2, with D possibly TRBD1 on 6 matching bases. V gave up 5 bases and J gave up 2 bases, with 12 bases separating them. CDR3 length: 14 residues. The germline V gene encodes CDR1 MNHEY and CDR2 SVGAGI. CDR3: CASSRSQGNYGYTF. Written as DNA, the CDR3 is TGTGCCAGCAGTCGCTCACAGGGAAACTATGGCTACACCTTC.

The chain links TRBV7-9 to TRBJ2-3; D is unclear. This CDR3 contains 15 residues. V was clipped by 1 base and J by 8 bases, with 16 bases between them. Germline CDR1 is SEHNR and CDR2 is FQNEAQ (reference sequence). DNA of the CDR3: TGTGCCAGCAGCTTAGTGACTGACCGGTTTGGTACGCAGTATTTT. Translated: CASSLVTDRFGTQYF.

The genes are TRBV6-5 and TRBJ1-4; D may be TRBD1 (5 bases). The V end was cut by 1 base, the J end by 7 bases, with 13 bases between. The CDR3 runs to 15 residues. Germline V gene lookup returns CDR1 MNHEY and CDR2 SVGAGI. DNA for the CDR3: TGTGCCAGCAGTTACTGGCCGACAGTCGGTGAAAAACTGTTTTTT. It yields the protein CASSYWPTVGEKLFF.

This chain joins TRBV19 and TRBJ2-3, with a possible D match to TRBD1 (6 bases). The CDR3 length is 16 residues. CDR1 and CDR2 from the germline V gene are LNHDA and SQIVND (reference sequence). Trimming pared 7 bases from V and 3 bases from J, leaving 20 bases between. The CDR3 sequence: CASTPEGRGNTDTQYF. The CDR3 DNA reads TGTGCCAGTACCCCTGAGGGCAGGGGTAATACAGATACGCAGTATTTT.

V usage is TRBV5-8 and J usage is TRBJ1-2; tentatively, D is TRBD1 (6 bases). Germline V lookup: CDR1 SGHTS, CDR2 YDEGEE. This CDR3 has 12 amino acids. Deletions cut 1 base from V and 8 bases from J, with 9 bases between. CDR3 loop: CASSLYQGGYTF. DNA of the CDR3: TGTGCCAGCAGCTTGTACCAGGGGGGCTACACCTTC.

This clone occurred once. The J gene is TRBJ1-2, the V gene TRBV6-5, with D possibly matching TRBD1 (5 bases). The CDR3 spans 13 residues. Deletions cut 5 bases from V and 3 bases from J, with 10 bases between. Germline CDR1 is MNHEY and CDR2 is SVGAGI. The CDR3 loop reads CASSPGEYYGYTF. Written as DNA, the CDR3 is TGTGCCAGCAGTCCGGGGGAATACTATGGCTACACCTTC.

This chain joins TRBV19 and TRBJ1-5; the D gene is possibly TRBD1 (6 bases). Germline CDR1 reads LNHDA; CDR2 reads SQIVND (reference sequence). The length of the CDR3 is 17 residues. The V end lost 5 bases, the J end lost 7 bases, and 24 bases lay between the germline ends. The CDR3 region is CASSGSLQGISAQPQHF. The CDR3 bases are TGTGCCAGTAGTGGATCCTTACAGGGAATATCGGCCCAGCCCCAGCATTTT.

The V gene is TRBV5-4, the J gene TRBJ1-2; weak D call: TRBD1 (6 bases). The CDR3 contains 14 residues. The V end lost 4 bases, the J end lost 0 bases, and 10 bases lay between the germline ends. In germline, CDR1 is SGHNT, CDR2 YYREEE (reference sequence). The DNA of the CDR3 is TGTGCCAGCAGCACCGGGACAACTAACTATGGCTACACCTTC. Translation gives CASSTGTTNYGYTF. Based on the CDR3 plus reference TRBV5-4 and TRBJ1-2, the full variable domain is ETGVTQSPTHLIKTRGQQVTLRCSSQSGHNTVSWYQQALGQGPQFIFQYYREEENGRGNFPPRFSGLQFPNYSSELNVNALELDDSALYLCASSTGTTNYGYTFGSGTRLTVV.

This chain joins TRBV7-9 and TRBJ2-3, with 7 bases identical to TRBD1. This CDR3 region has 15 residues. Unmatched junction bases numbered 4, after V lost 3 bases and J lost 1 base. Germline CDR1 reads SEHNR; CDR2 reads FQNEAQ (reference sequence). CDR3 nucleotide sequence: TGTGCCAGCAGCTTCGGACAGGACGGCACAGATACGCAGTATTTT. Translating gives CASSFGQDGTDTQYF.

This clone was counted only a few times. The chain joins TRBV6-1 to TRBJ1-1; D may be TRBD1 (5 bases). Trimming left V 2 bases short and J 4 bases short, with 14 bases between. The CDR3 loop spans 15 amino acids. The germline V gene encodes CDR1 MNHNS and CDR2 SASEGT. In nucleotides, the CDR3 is TGTGCCAGCAGTGAAACAGGAATTTTGGGCACTGAAGCTTTCTTT. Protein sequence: CASSETGILGTEAFF.

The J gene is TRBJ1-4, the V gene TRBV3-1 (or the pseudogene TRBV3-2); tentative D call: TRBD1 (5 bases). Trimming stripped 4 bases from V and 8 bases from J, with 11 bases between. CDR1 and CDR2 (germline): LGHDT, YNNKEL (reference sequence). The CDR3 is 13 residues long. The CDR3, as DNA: TGTGCCAGCAGCCCAAAAGCAGGGGAAAAACTGTTTTTT. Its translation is CASSPKAGEKLFF.

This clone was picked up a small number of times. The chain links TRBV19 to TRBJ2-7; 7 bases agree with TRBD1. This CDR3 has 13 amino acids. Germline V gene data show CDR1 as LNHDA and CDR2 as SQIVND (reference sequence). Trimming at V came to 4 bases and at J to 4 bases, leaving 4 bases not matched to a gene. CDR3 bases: TGTGCCAGTAGTAGGCAGGGGGAGTACGAGCAGTACTTC. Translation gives CASSRQGEYEQYF.

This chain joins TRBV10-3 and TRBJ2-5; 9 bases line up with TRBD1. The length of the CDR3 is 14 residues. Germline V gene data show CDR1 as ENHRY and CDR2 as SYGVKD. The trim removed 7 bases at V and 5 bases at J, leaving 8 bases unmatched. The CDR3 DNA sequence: TGTGCCATCAAGGGACAGGGTGGGTCGGAGACCCAGTACTTC. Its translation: CAIKGQGGSETQYF.

The CDR3 region is CASSLWEGTNEKLFF. The CDR3 nucleotides read TGTGCCAGCAGTTTATGGGAGGGAACTAATGAAAAACTGTTTTTT. The chain combines TRBV28 with TRBJ1-4; D remains ambiguous. CDR1 is MDHEN, CDR2 SYDVKM, per germline. The CDR3 extends over 15 amino acids. The V end lost 0 bases, the J end lost 1 base, and 6 bases lay between the germline ends.

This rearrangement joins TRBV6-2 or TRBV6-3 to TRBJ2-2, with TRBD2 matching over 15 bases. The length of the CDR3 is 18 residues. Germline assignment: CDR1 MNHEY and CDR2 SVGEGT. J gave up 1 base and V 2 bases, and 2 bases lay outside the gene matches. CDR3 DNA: TGTGCCAGCAGTTACGGACTAGCGGGGGGGAAGAACACCGGGGAGCTGTTTTTT. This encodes CASSYGLAGGKNTGELFF.

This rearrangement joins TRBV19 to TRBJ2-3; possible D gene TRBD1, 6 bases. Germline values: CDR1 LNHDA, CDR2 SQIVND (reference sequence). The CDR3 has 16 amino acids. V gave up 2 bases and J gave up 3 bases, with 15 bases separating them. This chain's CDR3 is CASSIRQGRPTDTQYF. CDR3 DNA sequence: TGTGCCAGTAGTATAAGGCAGGGGCGCCCGACAGATACGCAGTATTTT.

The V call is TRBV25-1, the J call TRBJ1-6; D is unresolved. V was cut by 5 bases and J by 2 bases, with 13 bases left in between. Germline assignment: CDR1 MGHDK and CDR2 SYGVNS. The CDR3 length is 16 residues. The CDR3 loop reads CASSQTPSPYNSPLHF. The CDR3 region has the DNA TGTGCCAGCAGTCAAACCCCGAGCCCCTATAATTCACCCCTCCACTTT.

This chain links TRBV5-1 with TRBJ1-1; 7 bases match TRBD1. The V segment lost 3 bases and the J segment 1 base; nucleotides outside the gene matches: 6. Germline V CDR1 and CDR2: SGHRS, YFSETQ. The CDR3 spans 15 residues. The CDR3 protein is CASSSDRSPNTEAFF. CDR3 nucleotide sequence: TGCGCCAGCAGCTCGGACAGGTCGCCGAACACTGAAGCTTTCTTT.

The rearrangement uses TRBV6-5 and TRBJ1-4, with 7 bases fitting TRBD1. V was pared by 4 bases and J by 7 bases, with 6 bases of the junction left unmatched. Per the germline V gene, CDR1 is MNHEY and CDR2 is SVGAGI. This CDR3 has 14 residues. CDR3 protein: CASSSQGRVEKLFF. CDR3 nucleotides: TGTGCCAGCAGTTCACAGGGGCGAGTTGAAAAACTGTTTTTT.

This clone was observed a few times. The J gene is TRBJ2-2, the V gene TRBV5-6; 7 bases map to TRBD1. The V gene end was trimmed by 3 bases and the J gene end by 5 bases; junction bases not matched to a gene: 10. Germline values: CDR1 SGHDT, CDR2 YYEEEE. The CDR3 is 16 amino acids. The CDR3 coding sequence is TGTGCCAGCAGCTCCTGGACAGGACAGCCTACCGGGGAGCTGTTTTTT. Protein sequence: CASSSWTGQPTGELFF.

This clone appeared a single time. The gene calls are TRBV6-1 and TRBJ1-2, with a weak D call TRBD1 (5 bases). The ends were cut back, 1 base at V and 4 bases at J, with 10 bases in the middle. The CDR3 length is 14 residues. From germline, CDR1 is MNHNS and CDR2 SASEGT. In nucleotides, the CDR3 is TGTGCCAGCAGTGAAGGCACAGGAACCTATGGCTACACCTTC. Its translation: CASSEGTGTYGYTF.

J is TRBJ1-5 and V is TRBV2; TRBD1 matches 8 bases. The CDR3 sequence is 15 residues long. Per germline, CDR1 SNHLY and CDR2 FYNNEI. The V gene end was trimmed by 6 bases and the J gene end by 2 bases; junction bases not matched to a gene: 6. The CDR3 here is CASRLDRVGNQPQHF. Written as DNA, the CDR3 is TGTGCCAGCAGGCTGGACAGGGTGGGCAATCAGCCCCAGCATTTT. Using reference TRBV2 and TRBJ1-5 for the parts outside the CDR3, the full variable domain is EPEVTQTPSHQVTQMGQEVILRCVPISNHLYFYWYRQILGQKVEFLVSFYNNEISEKSEIFDDQFSVERPDGSNFTLKIRSTKLEDSAMYFCASRLDRVGNQPQHFGDGTRLSIL.